A single sample is the source of the 18 T cell receptor beta chains below, sequenced in a study of T cells in Graves' hyperthyroidism and ophthalmopathy. Amplification of TCR beta CDR3 regions was performed using RNA transcripts as template. When the TCR CDR3 underwent first-round RT-PCR, the HTBI primer set was used. MiXCR, run by TCRdb on the multiplex PCR reads, gives a single entry per CDR3 protein. The data show about 610,000 distinct CDR3 sequences, approximately 14% seen once. The sample consisted of blood. The receptor set was obtained from a woman aged 40 to 55 with Graves' ophthalmopathy.

This clonotype came up many times. This chain joins TRBV6-1 and TRBJ2-2; D is possibly TRBD1 (6 bases). The V and J ends lost 4 bases and 4 bases respectively, with 16 bases between them. There are 16 residues in the CDR3. From germline, CDR1 is MNHNS and CDR2 SASEGT. Here the CDR3 reads CASSALYRDGTGELFF. CDR3 sequence (DNA): TGTGCCAGCAGTGCCCTTTACAGGGATGGCACCGGGGAGCTGTTTTTT.

The chain links TRBV20-1 to TRBJ1-1; 8 nucleotides line up with TRBD1. Germline V gene lookup returns CDR1 DFQATT and CDR2 SNEGSKA (reference sequence). Losses at the gene ends were 2 bases for V and 4 bases for J; bases not matched to a gene: 9. The CDR3 has 15 residues. CDR3 sequence (DNA): TGCAGTGCTAGAACTCCGACAGGGGCTGGCACTGAAGCTTTCTTT. It yields the protein CSARTPTGAGTEAFF.

This clonotype showed up many times. J is TRBJ1-3 and V is TRBV30; no clear D gene. Germline assignment: CDR1 GTSNPN and CDR2 SVGIG (reference sequence). V was trimmed by 2 bases and J by 4 bases, leaving 15 bases between them. This CDR3 comprises 15 residues. The CDR3 loop is CAWSREAGYGNTIYF. The CDR3 DNA follows: TGTGCCTGGAGTAGGGAGGCAGGCTACGGAAACACCATATATTTT.

Ten or more counts support this clonotype. The chain has TRBV6-1 and TRBJ2-7; 9 bases fit TRBD2. Trimming removed 5 bases from V and 0 bases from J; junction bases left unmatched: 5. CDR1 is MNHNS, CDR2 SASEGT, per germline. The CDR3 has 15 amino acids. CDR3 DNA sequence: TGTGCCAGCAGTATTGTAGCGGGAGCCTCCTACGAGCAGTACTTC. It translates to CASSIVAGASYEQYF.

This clonotype was observed a single time. CDR3: CASSSTGYSGNTIYF. The CDR3 DNA reads TGTGCCAGCAGTTCAACGGGCTACTCTGGAAACACCATATATTTT. The chain joins TRBV6-5 to TRBJ1-3; D not certain. The V gene lost 4 bases and the J gene lost 0 bases, with 10 bases spanning the gap. There are 15 residues in the CDR3. Germline V gives CDR1 MNHEY, CDR2 SVGAGI.

The chain joins TRBV11-1 to TRBJ2-3, with 8 bases that match TRBD2. The CDR3 runs 17 residues. Unmatched junction bases numbered 11, after V lost 1 base and J lost 5 bases. The germline V gene has CDR1 SGHAT and CDR2 FQDESV (reference sequence). Written as DNA, the CDR3 is TGTGCCAGCAGCTTAGGGCCTAGCGGGTGGGTCCGAGATACGCAGTATTTT. It yields the protein CASSLGPSGWVRDTQYF.

This clonotype was observed many times. The J gene is TRBJ2-5, the V gene TRBV29-1, with D maybe TRBD2 (5 bases). CDR1 and CDR2 (germline): SQVTM, ANQGSEA. V gave up 4 bases and J gave up 5 bases, with 14 bases separating them. This CDR3 is 13 amino acids long. DNA of the CDR3: TGCAGCGTTGGGACTGCCCGGGGTGAGACCCAGTACTTC. It encodes CSVGTARGETQYF.

Many counts were recorded for this clonotype. The V call is TRBV12-3 or TRBV12-4, the J call TRBJ2-5; 7 bases line up with TRBD2. The CDR3 loop spans 16 amino acids. Trimming cost V 4 bases and J 5 bases; bases outside gene matches: 13. The CDR3 bases are TGTGCCAGCAGTTCCCGGGACTACGGACAACGGGAGACCCAGTACTTC. Its protein is CASSSRDYGQRETQYF.

This clonotype was seen only a few times. The rearrangement uses TRBV3-1 and TRBJ1-2, with D hard to call. The CDR3 spans 14 residues. V was cut by 4 bases and J by 1 base, with 10 bases left in between. CDR1 LGHDT and CDR2 YNNKEL come from the germline V gene (reference sequence). The CDR3 region is CASSLREFNYGYTF. CDR3 bases: TGTGCCAGCAGCCTTCGGGAGTTTAACTATGGCTACACCTTC.

This clonotype was found many times. The V gene is TRBV6-5, the J gene TRBJ2-2; TRBD1 might be the D (5 bases). Germline CDR1 reads MNHEY; CDR2 reads SVGAGI. Trimming stripped 4 bases from V and 1 base from J, with 7 bases between. The CDR3 sequence is 14 residues long. CDR3 nucleotide sequence: TGTGCCAGCAGTTGGGGCAGGAACACCGGGGAGCTGTTTTTT. Protein product: CASSWGRNTGELFF.

This clonotype occurred many times. This sequence joins TRBV6-1 and TRBJ2-2; D call uncertain. The CDR3 runs 13 residues. CDR1 is MNHNS and CDR2 is SASEGT in the germline V gene. V was clipped by 6 bases and J by 4 bases, with 9 bases between them. The CDR3 here is CASSFPRTGELFF. Here the CDR3 DNA reads TGTGCCAGCAGCTTTCCCCGCACCGGGGAGCTGTTTTTT.

This clonotype came up many times. The chain is built from TRBV27 and TRBJ1-2; D remains unclear. Per germline, CDR1 MNHEY and CDR2 SMNVEV (reference sequence). This CDR3 comprises 14 residues. Deletions cut 6 bases from V and 0 bases from J, with 11 bases between. Here the CDR3 reads CASSPGEANYGYTF. CDR3 bases: TGTGCCAGCAGCCCCGGGGAGGCTAACTATGGCTACACCTTC.

This chain links TRBV27 with TRBJ2-7; 8 nucleotides line up with TRBD1. V shed 6 bases and J 3 bases; nucleotides not matched to a gene: 7. The CDR3 covers 14 residues. Per germline, CDR1 MNHEY and CDR2 SMNVEV (reference sequence). The CDR3 protein is CASREGQGNYEQYF. Written as DNA, the CDR3 is TGTGCCAGCAGGGAAGGACAGGGTAACTACGAGCAGTACTTC.

The CDR3 sequence: CASSLGGPGTEGYEQYF. The CDR3 DNA reads TGTGCCAGCAGCTTAGGGGGGCCGGGGACAGAGGGCTACGAGCAGTACTTC. The rearrangement joins TRBV7-8 to TRBJ2-7, with TRBD1 matching 7 bases. CDR1 and CDR2 (germline): SGHVS, FQNEAQ. CDR3 size: 17 residues. The J segment lost 3 bases and the V segment lost 1 base, leaving 12 bases of the junction unmatched. Looking up the rest from reference TRBV7-8 and TRBJ2-7 gives the full variable domain: GAGVSQSPRYKVAKRGQDVALRCDPISGHVSLFWYQQALGQGPEFLTYFQNEAQLDKSGLPSDRFFAERPEGSVSTLKIQRTQQEDSAVYLCASSLGGPGTEGYEQYFGPGTRLTVT.

The CDR3 region has the DNA TGTGCCACCACGCCTAGACAACTAGCTGAAGCTTTCTTT. This translates into CATTPRQLAEAFF. V gene TRBV12-3 or TRBV12-4 combines with J gene TRBJ1-1; D not resolved. V lost 10 bases and J lost 6, with 18 bases in between. This CDR3 has 13 amino acids.

This clonotype has a count of ten or more. This chain links TRBV6-5 with TRBJ2-7; 8 nucleotides agree with TRBD2. Germline lookup yields CDR1 MNHEY and CDR2 SVGAGI. This CDR3 is 15 amino acids long. With 6 bases clipped from V and 2 bases from J, the junction kept 9 bases outside the gene matches. The CDR3 sequence is CASSPRVAGTYEQYF. CDR3 in DNA: TGTGCCAGCAGCCCTCGGGTAGCGGGAACCTACGAGCAGTACTTC.

This clonotype was detected only a few times. The V call is TRBV7-9, the J call TRBJ1-2; D remains ambiguous. The CDR3 has 16 amino acids. The ends were cut back, 5 bases at V and 6 bases at J, with 22 bases in the middle. CDR1 is SEHNR, CDR2 FQNEAQ, per germline (reference sequence). The CDR3 nucleotides are TGTGCCAGCAGCCCCCAATTAAAAAGGTTCGTCGATGGCTACACCTTC. Translated: CASSPQLKRFVDGYTF.

The chain recombines TRBV29-1 with TRBJ1-2; a weak D match, TRBD1 (5 bases). This CDR3 region has 15 residues. Trimming cost V 4 bases and J 8 bases, with 23 bases left between them. Germline V gene data show CDR1 as SQVTM and CDR2 as ANQGSEA. CDR3 nucleotides: TGCAGCGTTGTTACCGGTGTCGCTGCTGGGGGGGGCTACACCTTC. Protein: CSVVTGVAAGGGYTF.